These 14 T cell receptor beta chains were sequenced from one sample in a study of blood T cell repertoires in COVID-19. The assay was immunoSEQ multiplex PCR, and TCRdb's table has in-frame clones only and misses some. The sample includes about 240,000 clones, around 82% of them seen just once. The sample was PBMCs or T cells enriched from blood (not recorded which). These receptors were taken from a middle-aged woman who had been exposed to COVID-19.

This chain links TRBV5-1 with TRBJ1-1, with D perhaps TRBD1 (6 bases). CDR3 length: 14 residues. In germline, CDR1 is SGHRS, CDR2 YFSETQ. V dropped 2 bases and J dropped 2 bases, with 10 bases sitting between them. This CDR3 is CASSLPGANTEAFF. CDR3 DNA: TGCGCCAGCAGCTTACCAGGGGCAAACACTGAAGCTTTCTTT.

Concerning this clone itself: One junction end disagrees with the germline gene, perhaps due to a read error. The J gene is TRBJ1-2, the V gene TRBV6-5; D is unclear. This CDR3 spans 11 amino acids. Germline CDR1 and CDR2: MNHEY and SVGAGI. CDR3 sequence (DNA): TGTGCCAGCAGTTACTCGAATGGGCTGAACTTC. Translation: CASSYSNGLNF.

The V call is TRBV6-5, the J call TRBJ1-1, with 8 nucleotides matching TRBD1. In germline, CDR1 is MNHEY, CDR2 SVGAGI. The CDR3 is made up of 15 amino acids. The junction had 13 bases not matched to a gene; V was cut back by 8 bases and J by 5 bases. The CDR3 is CASWWQGAEFTEAFF. DNA of the CDR3: TGTGCCAGCTGGTGGCAGGGGGCGGAATTTACTGAAGCTTTCTTT.

This sequence joins TRBV6-6 and TRBJ1-2, with TRBD1 identical over 8 bases. CDR3 length equals 14 residues. Germline CDR1 reads MNHNY; CDR2 reads SVGAGI (reference sequence). Losses at the gene ends were 2 bases for V and 4 bases for J; bases not matched to a gene: 3. The chain's CDR3 is CASSYPQGAYGYTF. Here the CDR3 DNA reads TGTGCCAGCAGTTACCCGCAGGGGGCCTATGGCTACACCTTC.

The chain recombines TRBV7-9 with TRBJ2-1; 10 bases line up with TRBD2. Losses at the gene ends were 5 bases for V and 5 bases for J; bases not matched to a gene: 6. This CDR3 is 15 amino acids long. Germline loops: CDR1 SEHNR, CDR2 FQNEAQ (reference sequence). DNA for the CDR3: TGTGCCAGCAGCCCTTACACTAGCGGGAACAATGAGCAGTTCTTC. Translated, it gives CASSPYTSGNNEQFF. Full variable domain (rest looked up from reference TRBV7-9 and TRBJ2-1): DTGVSQNPRHKITKRGQNVTFRCDPISEHNRLYWYRQTLGQGPEFLTYFQNEAQLEKSRLLSDRFSAERPKGSFSTLEIQRTEQGDSAMYLCASSPYTSGNNEQFFGPGTRLTVL.

This clone was counted once. V is TRBV6-5 and J is TRBJ1-1; 7 nucleotides match TRBD1. This CDR3 spans 14 amino acids. CDR1 is MNHEY and CDR2 is SVGAGI in the germline V gene. Trimming at V came to 6 bases and at J to 5 bases, leaving 9 bases not matched to a gene. CDR3 amino acids: CASSLWTGETEAFF. DNA of the CDR3: TGTGCCAGCAGCCTCTGGACAGGAGAGACTGAAGCTTTCTTT.

The chain employs TRBV4-2 and TRBJ1-1; D is ambiguous. The germline V gene encodes CDR1 LGHNA and CDR2 YNFKEQ. With 0 bases removed from V and 4 bases from J, the gap between germline ends came to 3 bases. CDR3 length: 12 amino acids. As DNA, the CDR3 is TGTGCCAGCAGCCAAGATCGCACTGAAGCTTTCTTT. It translates to CASSQDRTEAFF.

The chain combines TRBV18 with TRBJ1-5; 8 nucleotides agree with TRBD1. Looked up from germline, CDR1 is KGHSH and CDR2 is LQKENI. J was trimmed by 6 bases and V by 6 bases; bases with no gene match: 4. CDR3 length equals 13 residues. The CDR3: CASSYTGGQPQHF. The CDR3 DNA is TGTGCCAGCTCCTATACAGGGGGTCAGCCCCAGCATTTT.

The V gene is TRBV5-1, the J gene TRBJ2-1; no clear D gene. Germline V gene sequence: CDR1 SGHRS, CDR2 YFSETQ. V was cut by 3 bases and J by 2 bases, with 12 bases left in between. There are 15 residues in the CDR3. CDR3 sequence: CASSSNPSAYNEQFF. CDR3 coding DNA: TGCGCCAGCAGCTCAAACCCCTCGGCCTACAATGAGCAGTTCTTC.

The V gene is TRBV7-2, the J gene TRBJ1-2, with 11 bases lining up with TRBD1. This CDR3 is built from 15 residues. Germline V gene data show CDR1 as SGHTA and CDR2 as FQGNSA. Unmatched junction bases numbered 10, after V lost 6 bases and J lost 7 bases. DNA for the CDR3: TGTGCCAGCAGTTTAAACGGACAGGGGGCGATTGGCTACACCTTC. It specifies CASSLNGQGAIGYTF.

The CDR3 region has the DNA TGTGCCATCAGTGGGGCCGGGACTAGTGGGGTGTCAGATACGCAGTATTTT. Its translation: CAISGAGTSGVSDTQYF. The chain uses TRBV10-3 and TRBJ2-3; 8 bases match TRBD2. In germline, CDR1 is ENHRY, CDR2 SYGVKD. With 4 bases clipped from V and 4 bases from J, the junction kept 13 bases outside the gene matches. The CDR3 has 17 residues.

The genes are TRBV2 and TRBJ2-3; D is perhaps TRBD2 (5 bases). Germline V gene lookup returns CDR1 SNHLY and CDR2 FYNNEI. This CDR3 region has 15 residues. V was pared by 3 bases and J by 1 base, with 11 bases between. The CDR3, as DNA: TGTGCCAGCAGTGAGCGAGGGCGGGGCACAGATACGCAGTATTTT. Translation: CASSERGRGTDTQYF.

This chain links TRBV4-1 with TRBJ2-1; 10 bases agree with TRBD2. The CDR3 totals 15 residues. The V and J ends lost 9 bases and 3 bases, in that order; junction bases with no gene match: 8. The germline CDR1 and CDR2 sequences are MGHRA and YSYEKL. The CDR3 spells CASGLAGVNYNEQFF. The CDR3 region has the DNA TGCGCCAGTGGGCTAGCGGGGGTAAACTACAATGAGCAGTTCTTC.

This chain uses TRBV9 with TRBJ1-6, with D uncertain. Between the trimmed V and J ends, which lost 0 bases and 3 bases, there was a span of 16 bases. The length of the CDR3 is 18 residues. Per the germline V gene, CDR1 is SGDLS and CDR2 is YYNGEE. CDR3 in amino acids: CASSVVPWSSDYNSPLHF. In DNA form, the CDR3 reads TGTGCCAGCAGCGTAGTACCCTGGAGCTCCGACTATAATTCACCCCTCCACTTT.